What follows are 16 T cell receptor beta chains derived from one specimen sequenced in a study of cytomegalovirus exposure and HLA in healthy donors. PCR amplification relied on 60 Vbeta primers (plus 13 Jbeta primers). Sequencing was performed with immunoSEQ multiplex PCR; in TCRdb, only in-frame clones are kept and a portion is missing. The sample lists hundreds of thousands of clones; 70% to 80% were seen once. The specimen sequenced was PBMCs. The receptors come from a woman aged 55-70 years in good health and CMV-seropositive.

A single count supports this clone. A junction boundary mismatches the germline segment, possibly from a read error. This chain connects TRBV7-9 to TRBJ1-1; unclear D gene. This CDR3 has 13 residues. Germline V gene lookup returns CDR1 SEHNR and CDR2 FQNEAQ (reference sequence). CDR3 nucleotide sequence: TGTTCCAGCAGCCCTGGGAGCGCCAACGTCCCTTTCTTT. Translating gives CSSSPGSANVPFF.

The V and J genes are TRBV7-7 and TRBJ2-7; 11 positions match TRBD2. The CDR3 length is 16 residues. Germline CDR1 reads SSHAT; CDR2 reads FNYEAQ (reference sequence). Trimming removed 5 bases from V and 3 bases from J; junction bases left unmatched: 9. The CDR3 DNA reads as TGTGCCAGCAGCCCGCTAGGGACTAGCGGTTACTACGAGCAGTACTTC. Protein sequence: CASSPLGTSGYYEQYF.

The rearrangement joins TRBV14 to TRBJ2-7; 7 positions agree with TRBD2. The CDR3 covers 15 residues. Germline V gene data show CDR1 as SGHDN and CDR2 as FVKESK. The junction had 7 bases not matched to a gene; V was cut back by 5 bases and J by 0 bases. The CDR3 here is CASSTGGSGSYEQYF. CDR3 nucleotide sequence: TGTGCCAGCAGCACCGGGGGGTCGGGCTCCTACGAGCAGTACTTC.

The J gene is TRBJ1-5, the V gene TRBV19, with D perhaps TRBD1 (6 bases). Trimming took off 3 bases at V and 0 bases at J, with 15 bases between the two ends. This CDR3 comprises 17 residues. The germline V gene encodes CDR1 LNHDA and CDR2 SQIVND (reference sequence). The CDR3: CASSMDDRLYSNQPQHF. Here the CDR3 DNA reads TGTGCCAGTAGTATGGATGACAGGCTTTATAGCAATCAGCCCCAGCATTTT. The whole variable domain, remainder taken from reference TRBV19 and TRBJ1-5, is DGGITQSPKYLFRKEGQNVTLSCEQNLNHDAMYWYRQDPGQGLRLIYYSQIVNDFQKGDIAEGYSVSREKKESFPLTVTSAQKNPTAFYLCASSMDDRLYSNQPQHFGDGTRLSIL.

The CDR3 DNA sequence: TGCGCCAGCAGCGCCGCAGGGGGCGCTTACAATGAGCAGTTCTTC. Translated, it gives CASSAAGGAYNEQFF. The chain recombines TRBV5-1 with TRBJ2-1; TRBD1 matches at 8 bases. The CDR3 contains 15 residues. V shed 4 bases, J shed 4 bases, and the junction held 7 bases outside the gene matches. Germline CDR1 is SGHRS and CDR2 is YFSETQ.

The gene calls are TRBV4-1 and TRBJ2-1; 8 bases map to TRBD2. The V and J ends lost 2 bases and 2 bases, in that order; junction bases with no gene match: 8. There are 17 residues in the CDR3. Germline assignment: CDR1 MGHRA and CDR2 YSYEKL. CDR3 region: CASSQHRQREPYNEQFF. CDR3 DNA: TGCGCCAGCAGCCAACACCGGCAGCGGGAGCCCTACAATGAGCAGTTCTTC.

This clone occurred once. This sequence joins TRBV11-2 and TRBJ2-7, with 9 bases matching TRBD1. V gave up 7 bases and J gave up 5 bases; unmatched junction bases: 9. This CDR3 is built from 14 residues. Per the germline V gene, CDR1 is SGHAT and CDR2 is FQNNGV. CDR3 DNA: TGTGCCAGCACCCTCGGGACAGGGCCCCACGAGCAGTACTTC. As protein: CASTLGTGPHEQYF.

The chain is built from TRBV5-6 and TRBJ2-1, with 7 bases matching TRBD2. V shed 3 bases and J 7 bases; nucleotides not matched to a gene: 10. The CDR3 has 15 amino acids. The germline V gene encodes CDR1 SGHDT and CDR2 YYEEEE. CDR3 protein: CASSSLAGPGNEQFF. DNA of the CDR3: TGTGCCAGCAGCTCCTTAGCGGGTCCGGGGAATGAGCAGTTCTTC.

This chain joins TRBV14 and TRBJ2-6, with D perhaps TRBD1 (6 bases). In germline, CDR1 is SGHDN, CDR2 FVKESK. V dropped 0 bases and J dropped 2 bases, with 11 bases sitting between them. This CDR3 is 17 amino acids long. The CDR3 nucleotides are TGTGCCAGCAGCCAAGAGTTACAGGGTCCTGGGGCCAACGTCCTGACTTTC. Its protein product is CASSQELQGPGANVLTF. Filled out from reference TRBV14 and TRBJ2-6, the complete variable domain reads EAGVTQFPSHSVIEKGQTVTLRCDPISGHDNLYWYRRVMGKEIKFLLHFVKESKQDESGMPNNRFLAERTGGTYSTLKVQPAELEDSGVYFCASSQELQGPGANVLTFGAGSRLTVL.

The V and J genes are TRBV6-1 and TRBJ2-3; TRBD2 matches 13 bases. V trimming: 4 bases; J trimming: 6 bases; junction bases outside the gene matches: 7. Germline values: CDR1 MNHNS, CDR2 SASEGT. The CDR3 sequence is 16 residues long. The CDR3 coding sequence is TGTGCCAGCAGTGCGGGACTAGCGGGGAGGGGGGATACGCAGTATTTT. It specifies CASSAGLAGRGDTQYF.

Concerning this clone: At one end, the junction sequence differs from germline, possibly due to a read error. The rearrangement joins TRBV12-5 to TRBJ1-1; D unresolved. This CDR3 spans 14 amino acids. CDR1 and CDR2 from the germline V gene are LGHNT and FRNRAP. This CDR3 is CASGLAPGDTEAFF. DNA of the CDR3: TGTGCTAGTGGTTTGGCCCCCGGCGACACTGAGGCTTTCTTT.

The sample holds a few counts of this clone. The CDR3 here is CASSLETGGEAFF. CDR3 sequence (DNA): TGTGCCAGCAGCTTAGAAACAGGGGGTGAAGCTTTCTTT. The V and J genes are TRBV7-6 and TRBJ1-1; TRBD1 matches at 8 bases. V lost 1 base, J lost 7 bases, and 2 bases stayed unmatched. CDR1 is SGHVS and CDR2 is FNYEAQ in the germline V gene. This CDR3 is built from 13 residues. Full variable domain (missing parts from reference TRBV7-6 and TRBJ1-1): GAGVSQSPRYKVTKRGQDVALRCDPISGHVSLYWYRQALGQGPEFLTYFNYEAQQDKSGLPNDRFSAERPEGSISTLTIQRTEQRDSAMYRCASSLETGGEAFFGQGTRLTVV.

V is TRBV19 and J is TRBJ1-2; 8 bases map to TRBD1. J lost 4 bases, V lost 5 bases, and 0 bases had no gene match. Germline loops: CDR1 LNHDA, CDR2 SQIVND (reference sequence). This CDR3 has 12 residues. CDR3 protein: CASSDRGYGYTF. CDR3 DNA: TGTGCCAGTAGTGACAGGGGCTATGGCTACACCTTC. The full variable domain, in which reference TRBV19 and TRBJ1-2 provide the parts outside the CDR3, is DGGITQSPKYLFRKEGQNVTLSCEQNLNHDAMYWYRQDPGQGLRLIYYSQIVNDFQKGDIAEGYSVSREKKESFPLTVTSAQKNPTAFYLCASSDRGYGYTFGSGTRLTVV.

The chain is built from TRBV5-1 and TRBJ1-4, with D uncertain. The CDR3 totals 12 residues. Per germline, CDR1 SGHRS and CDR2 YFSETQ. Trimming left V 6 bases short and J 4 bases short, with 7 bases between. The CDR3 bases are TGCGCCAGCACGGGGAGTAATGAAAAACTGTTTTTT. Encoded protein: CASTGSNEKLFF.

The chain couples TRBV28 to TRBJ2-7; 8 bases fit TRBD1. The germline CDR1 and CDR2 sequences are MDHEN and SYDVKM. This CDR3 is 15 amino acids long. The V and J ends lost 5 bases and 0 bases, in that order; junction bases with no gene match: 6. CDR3 sequence: CASSSAGTGSYEQYF. In nucleotides, the CDR3 is TGTGCCAGCAGTAGTGCCGGGACAGGCTCCTACGAGCAGTACTTC. The entire variable domain, with the rest obtained from reference TRBV28 and TRBJ2-7, is as follows: DVKVTQSSRYLVKRTGEKVFLECVQDMDHENMFWYRQDPGLGLRLIYFSYDVKMKEKGDIPEGYSVSREKKERFSLILESASTNQTSMYLCASSSAGTGSYEQYFGPGTRLTVT.

This sequence joins TRBV5-5 and TRBJ1-6; D may be TRBD1 (5 bases). The CDR3 totals 14 residues. V lost 2 bases to trimming and J lost 10 bases, with 13 bases between them. Per germline, CDR1 SGHKS and CDR2 YYEKEE (reference sequence). CDR3 nucleotides: TGTGCCAGCAGCTTCCGGGACGGAGGGTCACCCCTCCACTTT. Translating gives CASSFRDGGSPLHF.